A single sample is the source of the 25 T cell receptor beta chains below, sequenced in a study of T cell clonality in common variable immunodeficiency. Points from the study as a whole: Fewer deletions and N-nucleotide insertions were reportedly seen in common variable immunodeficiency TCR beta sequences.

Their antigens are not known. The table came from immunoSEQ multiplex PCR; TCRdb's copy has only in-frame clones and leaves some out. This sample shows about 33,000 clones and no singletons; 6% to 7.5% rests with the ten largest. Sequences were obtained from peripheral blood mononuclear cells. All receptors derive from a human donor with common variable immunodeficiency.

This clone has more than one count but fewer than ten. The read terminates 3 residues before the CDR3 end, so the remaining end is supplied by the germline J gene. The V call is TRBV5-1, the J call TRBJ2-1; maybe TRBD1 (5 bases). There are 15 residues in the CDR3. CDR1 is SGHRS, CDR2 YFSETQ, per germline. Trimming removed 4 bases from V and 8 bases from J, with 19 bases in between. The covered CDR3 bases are TGCGCCAGCAGCCTAACGGGCCACGGACAATATGAG. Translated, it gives CASSLTGHGQYE. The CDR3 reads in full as CASSLTGHGQYEQFF.

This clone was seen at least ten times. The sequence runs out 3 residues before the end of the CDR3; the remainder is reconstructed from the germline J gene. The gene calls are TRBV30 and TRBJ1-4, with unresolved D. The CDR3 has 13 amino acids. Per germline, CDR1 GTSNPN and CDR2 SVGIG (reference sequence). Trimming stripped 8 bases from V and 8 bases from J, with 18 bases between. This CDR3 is CAIFGIAAEKLFF. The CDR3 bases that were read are TGTGCCATCTTCGGCATAGCCGCGGAAAAA.

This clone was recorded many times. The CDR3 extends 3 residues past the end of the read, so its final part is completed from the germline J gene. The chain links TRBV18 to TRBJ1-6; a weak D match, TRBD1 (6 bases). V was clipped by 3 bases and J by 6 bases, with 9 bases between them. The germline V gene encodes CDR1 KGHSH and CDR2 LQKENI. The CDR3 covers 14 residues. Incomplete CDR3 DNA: TGTGCCAGCTCACCCCGACAGGTTAATTCACCC. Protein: CASSPRQVNSP. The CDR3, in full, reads CASSPRQVNSPLHF.

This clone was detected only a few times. CDR3 protein: CASSEATGGQETQYF. The sequenced CDR3 bases are TGTGCCAGCAGTGAAGCAACGGGGGGGCAGGAGACC. The rearrangement uses TRBV6-1 and TRBJ2-5, with 8 bases that match TRBD2. From the germline J gene comes the end of the CDR3, since the read stops 3 residues before it. V shed 0 bases, J shed 5 bases, and the junction held 5 bases outside the gene matches. Germline V gene lookup returns CDR1 MNHNS and CDR2 SASEGT. The CDR3 totals 15 residues.

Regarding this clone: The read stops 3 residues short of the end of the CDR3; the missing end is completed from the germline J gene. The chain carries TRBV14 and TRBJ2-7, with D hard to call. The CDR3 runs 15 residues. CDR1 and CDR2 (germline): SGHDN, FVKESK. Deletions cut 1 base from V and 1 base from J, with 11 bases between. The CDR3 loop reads CASSQGGSPSYEQYF. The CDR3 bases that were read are TGTGCCAGCAGCCAAGGAGGCAGTCCTTCCTACGAG.

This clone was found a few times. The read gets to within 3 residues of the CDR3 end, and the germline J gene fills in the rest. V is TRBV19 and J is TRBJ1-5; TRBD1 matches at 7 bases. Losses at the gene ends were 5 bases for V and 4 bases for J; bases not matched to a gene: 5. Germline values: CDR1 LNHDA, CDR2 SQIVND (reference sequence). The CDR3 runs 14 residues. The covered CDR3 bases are TGTGCCAGTAGTGAGGCAGGGGGAAATCAGCCC. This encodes CASSEAGGNQP. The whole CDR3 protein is CASSEAGGNQPQHF.

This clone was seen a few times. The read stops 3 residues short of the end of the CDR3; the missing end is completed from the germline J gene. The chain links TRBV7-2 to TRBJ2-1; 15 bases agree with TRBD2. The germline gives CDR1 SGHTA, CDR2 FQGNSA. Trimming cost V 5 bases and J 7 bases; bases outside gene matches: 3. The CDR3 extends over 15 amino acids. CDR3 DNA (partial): TGTGCCAGCAGCCCGGGACTAGCGGGGGGTAATGAG. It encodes CASSPGLAGGNE. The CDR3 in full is CASSPGLAGGNEQFF.

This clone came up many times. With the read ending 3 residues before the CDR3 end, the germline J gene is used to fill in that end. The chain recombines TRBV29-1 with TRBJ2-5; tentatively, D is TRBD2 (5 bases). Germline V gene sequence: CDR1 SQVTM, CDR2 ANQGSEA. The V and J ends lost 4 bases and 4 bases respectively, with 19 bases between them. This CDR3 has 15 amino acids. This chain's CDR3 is CSVVGPTGSLETQYF. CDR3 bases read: TGCAGCGTTGTAGGGCCGACGGGGTCTTTAGAGACC.

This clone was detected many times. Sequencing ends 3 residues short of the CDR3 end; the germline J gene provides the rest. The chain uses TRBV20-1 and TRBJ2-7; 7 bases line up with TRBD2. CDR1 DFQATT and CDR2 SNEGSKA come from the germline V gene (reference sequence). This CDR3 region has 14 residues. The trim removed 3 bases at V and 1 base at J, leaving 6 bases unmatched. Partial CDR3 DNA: TGCAGTGCTAGTATCGGCGGGGGATCCTACGAG. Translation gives CSASIGGGSYE. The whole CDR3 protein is CSASIGGGSYEQYF.

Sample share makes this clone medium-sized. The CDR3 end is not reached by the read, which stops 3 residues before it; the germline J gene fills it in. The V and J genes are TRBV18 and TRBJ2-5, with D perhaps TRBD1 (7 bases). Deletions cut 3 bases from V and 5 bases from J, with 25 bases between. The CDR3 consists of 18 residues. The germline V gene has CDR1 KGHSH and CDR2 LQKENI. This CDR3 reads CASSPYYDPGGGRETQYF. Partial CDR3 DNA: TGTGCCAGCTCACCGTACTACGATCCTGGAGGGGGCCGGGAGACC.

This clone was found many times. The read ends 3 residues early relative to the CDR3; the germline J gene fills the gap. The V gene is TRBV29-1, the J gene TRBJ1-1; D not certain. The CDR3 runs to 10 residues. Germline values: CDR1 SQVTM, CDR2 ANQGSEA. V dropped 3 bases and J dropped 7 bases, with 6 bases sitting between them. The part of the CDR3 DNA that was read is TGCAGCGTTGATCAAGGTGAA. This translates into CSVDQGE. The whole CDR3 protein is CSVDQGEAFF.

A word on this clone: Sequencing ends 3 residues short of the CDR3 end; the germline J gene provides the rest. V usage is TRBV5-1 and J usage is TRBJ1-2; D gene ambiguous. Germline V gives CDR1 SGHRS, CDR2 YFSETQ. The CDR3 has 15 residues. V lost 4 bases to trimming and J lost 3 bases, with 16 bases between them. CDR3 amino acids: CASSPGGGRDYGYTF. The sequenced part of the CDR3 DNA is TGCGCCAGCAGCCCAGGTGGAGGGCGGGACTATGGC.

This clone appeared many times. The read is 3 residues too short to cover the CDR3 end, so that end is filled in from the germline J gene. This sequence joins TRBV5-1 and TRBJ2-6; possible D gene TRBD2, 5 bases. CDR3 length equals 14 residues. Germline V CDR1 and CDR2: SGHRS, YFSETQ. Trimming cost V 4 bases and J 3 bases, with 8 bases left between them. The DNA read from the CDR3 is TGCGCCAGCAGCCCCAGCGGTGGGGCCAACGTC. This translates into CASSPSGGANV. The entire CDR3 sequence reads CASSPSGGANVLTF.

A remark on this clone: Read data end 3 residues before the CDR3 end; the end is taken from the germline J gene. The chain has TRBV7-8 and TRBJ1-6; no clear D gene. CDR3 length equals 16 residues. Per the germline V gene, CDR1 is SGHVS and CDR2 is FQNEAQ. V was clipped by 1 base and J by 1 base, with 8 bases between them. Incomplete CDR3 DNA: TGTGCCAGCAGCTTAGGTCAGAGGTCCTATAATTCACCC. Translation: CASSLGQRSYNSP. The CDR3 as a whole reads CASSLGQRSYNSPLHF.

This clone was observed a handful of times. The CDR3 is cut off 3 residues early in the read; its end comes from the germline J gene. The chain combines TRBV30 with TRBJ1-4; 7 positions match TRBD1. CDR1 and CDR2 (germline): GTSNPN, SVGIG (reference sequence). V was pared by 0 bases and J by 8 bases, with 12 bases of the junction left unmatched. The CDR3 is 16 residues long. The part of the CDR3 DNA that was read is TGTGCCTGGAGTGTACAGGACAGGAGAGGGGAAGAAAAA. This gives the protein CAWSVQDRRGEEK. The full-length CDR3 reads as CAWSVQDRRGEEKLFF.

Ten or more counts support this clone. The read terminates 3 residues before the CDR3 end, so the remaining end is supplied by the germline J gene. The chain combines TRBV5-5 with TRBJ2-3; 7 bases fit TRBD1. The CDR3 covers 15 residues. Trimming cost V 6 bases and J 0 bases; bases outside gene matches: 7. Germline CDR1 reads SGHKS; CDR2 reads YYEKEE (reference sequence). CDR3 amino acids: CASTHRGPSTDTQYF. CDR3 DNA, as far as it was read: TGTGCCAGCACACACAGGGGCCCTAGCACAGATACG.

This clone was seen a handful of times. The DNA read from the CDR3 is TGTGCCAGGCGACTCCCGGGGGAAGAGACC. Its protein is CARRLPGEET. The complete CDR3 protein is CARRLPGEETQYF. This chain links TRBV2 with TRBJ2-5, with D possibly matching TRBD2 (6 bases). The CDR3 extends 3 residues past the end of the read, so its final part is completed from the germline J gene. This CDR3 is 13 amino acids long. Germline V gene sequence: CDR1 SNHLY, CDR2 FYNNEI. The V end lost 9 bases, the J end lost 3 bases, and 14 bases lay between the germline ends.

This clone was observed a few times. The CDR3: CAWSPKVAGGADTQYF. Partial CDR3 DNA: TGTGCCTGGAGCCCTAAGGTGGCGGGGGGGGCAGATACG. V usage is TRBV30 and J usage is TRBJ2-3, with 9 positions matching TRBD2. The read halts 3 residues ahead of the CDR3 end, with the missing end drawn from the germline J gene. CDR3 length: 16 residues. Germline CDR1 and CDR2: GTSNPN and SVGIG (reference sequence). With 3 bases clipped from V and 4 bases from J, the junction kept 11 bases outside the gene matches.

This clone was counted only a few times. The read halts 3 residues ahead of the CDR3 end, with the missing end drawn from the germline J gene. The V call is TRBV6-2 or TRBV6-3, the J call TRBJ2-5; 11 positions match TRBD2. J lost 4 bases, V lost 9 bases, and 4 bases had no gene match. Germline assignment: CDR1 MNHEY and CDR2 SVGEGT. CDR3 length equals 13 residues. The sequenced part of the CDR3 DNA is TGTGCCAGTAGCGGGGGGGCGAGAGAGACC. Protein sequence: CASSGGARET. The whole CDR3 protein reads CASSGGARETQYF.

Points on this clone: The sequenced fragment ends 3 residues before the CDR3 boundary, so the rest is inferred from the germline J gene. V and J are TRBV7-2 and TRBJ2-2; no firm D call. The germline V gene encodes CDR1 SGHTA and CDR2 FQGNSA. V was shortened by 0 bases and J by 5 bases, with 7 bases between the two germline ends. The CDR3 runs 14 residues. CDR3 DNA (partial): TGTGCCAGCAGCTTAGCGTCCAGGACCGGGGAG. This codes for CASSLASRTGE. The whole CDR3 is CASSLASRTGELFF. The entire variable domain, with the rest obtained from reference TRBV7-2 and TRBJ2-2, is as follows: GAGVSQSPSNKVTEKGKDVELRCDPISGHTALYWYRQSLGQGLEFLIYFQGNSAPDKSGLPSDRFSAERTGGSVSTLTIQRTQQEDSAVYLCASSLASRTGELFFGEGSRLTVL.

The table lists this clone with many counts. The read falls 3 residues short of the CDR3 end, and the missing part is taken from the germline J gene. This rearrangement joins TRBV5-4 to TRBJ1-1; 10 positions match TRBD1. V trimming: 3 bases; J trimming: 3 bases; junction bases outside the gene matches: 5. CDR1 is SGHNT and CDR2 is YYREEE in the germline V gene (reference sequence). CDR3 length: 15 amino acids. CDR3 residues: CASSSLDRGDTEAFF. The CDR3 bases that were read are TGTGCCAGCAGCTCTTTGGACAGGGGGGACACTGAA.

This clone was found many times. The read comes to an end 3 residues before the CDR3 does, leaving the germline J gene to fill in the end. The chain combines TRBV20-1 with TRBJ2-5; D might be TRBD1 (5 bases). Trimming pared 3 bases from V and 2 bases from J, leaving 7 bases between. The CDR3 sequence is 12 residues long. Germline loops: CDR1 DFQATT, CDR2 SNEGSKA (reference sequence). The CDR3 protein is CSARAGQETQYF. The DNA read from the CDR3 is TGCAGTGCTAGGGCAGGGCAAGAGACC.

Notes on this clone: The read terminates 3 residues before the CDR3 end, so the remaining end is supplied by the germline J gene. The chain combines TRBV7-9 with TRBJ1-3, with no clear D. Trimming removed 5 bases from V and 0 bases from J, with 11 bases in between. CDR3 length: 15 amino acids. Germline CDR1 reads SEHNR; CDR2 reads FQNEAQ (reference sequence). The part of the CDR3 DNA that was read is TGTGCCAGCAGCGTATACAGTGGCTCTGGAAACACC. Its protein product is CASSVYSGSGNT. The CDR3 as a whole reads CASSVYSGSGNTIYF.

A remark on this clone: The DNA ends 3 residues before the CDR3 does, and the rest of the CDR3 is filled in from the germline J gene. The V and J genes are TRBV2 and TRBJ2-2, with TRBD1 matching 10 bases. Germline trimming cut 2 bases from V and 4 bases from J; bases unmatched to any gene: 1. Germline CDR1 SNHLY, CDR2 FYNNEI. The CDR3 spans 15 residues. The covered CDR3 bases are TGTGCCAGCAGTGAATGGGACAGGGGCACCGGGGAG. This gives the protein CASSEWDRGTGE. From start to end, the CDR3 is CASSEWDRGTGELFF.

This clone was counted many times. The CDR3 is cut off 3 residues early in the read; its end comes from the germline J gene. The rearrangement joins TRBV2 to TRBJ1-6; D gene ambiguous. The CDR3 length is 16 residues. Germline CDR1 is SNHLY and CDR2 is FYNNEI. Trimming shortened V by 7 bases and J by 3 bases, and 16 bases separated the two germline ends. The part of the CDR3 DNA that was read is TGTGCCAGCAAGCGGACCCTTGAGAACTATAATTCACCC. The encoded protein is CASKRTLENYNSP. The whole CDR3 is CASKRTLENYNSPLHF.